This T cell receptor beta chain originates from a study of shared clonotypes between healthy human individuals. Study as a whole: Two female and a few male donors aged 18 to 49 were enrolled.

As for this clone: Its matching antigen is unknown.

CD8 memory combined CD45RO+ cells with CCR7-negative CD45RA+ TemRA cells. Findings and limits, study-wide: Researchers found naive subsets generally carried larger estimated richness than memory subsets.

The germline V and J ends were trimmed by 7 bases and 4 bases, with 23 bases remaining between them. CDR1 is LNHDA and CDR2 is SQIVND in the germline V gene (reference sequence). The CDR3 runs 17 residues. The sorted-subset replicate PCRs were given around 200 ng DNA, which is some 29,000 T cell genomes. Some clones are missing from TCRdb's copy, which holds only in-frame ones; the method was immunoSEQ multiplex PCR. The sample consists of roughly 380,000 clones, about 96% of them appearing once. What was sequenced was memory CD8+ T cells sorted from blood. Regarding subset: CD45RO+ cells pooled with CCR7-negative TemRA cells. This sequence originates from a man aged 30 to 45 in good health. V is TRBV19 and J is TRBJ1-3, with TRBD1 as a possible D gene (6 bases). CDR3 loop: CASTEQRGFSIGNTIYF. CDR3 DNA sequence: TGTGCCAGTACCGAACAAAGGGGGTTTAGCATCGGAAACACCATATATTTT.